This T cell receptor beta chain was sequenced during a study of T cell responses to AZD1222 COVID-19 vaccine. To note about this clone: As yet, its antigen is unknown.

The CDR3 is 12 amino acids. Germline assignment: CDR1 SNHLY and CDR2 FYNNEI. General observations from the study: Spike-specific TCR breadth rose after two AZD1222 doses, and depth rose as well.

The assay was immunoSEQ multiplex PCR, and TCRdb's table has in-frame clones only and misses some. Here the sample spans 95,000 to 150,000 clones, 88% being singletons. The starting material was peripheral blood, obtained on day 0 of AZD1222 vaccination. The V call is TRBV2, the J call TRBJ1-5; D call uncertain. This clonotype was obtained from an adult in good health. CDR3 protein: CAAQATGQPQHF. In DNA form, the CDR3 reads TGTGCAGCCCAGGCTACCGGCCAGCCCCAGCATTTT.